This T cell receptor (beta chain) derives from a study of cytomegalovirus exposure and HLA in healthy donors. Findings of the study overall: Based on reports, TCR beta sequences accurately predicted HLA-A and HLA-B alleles for most subjects.

A word on this clone: Its antigen is undetermined.

The CDR3 sequence is 14 residues long. V was cut by 3 bases and J by 6 bases, with 17 bases left in between. The V gene's germline CDR1 is GTSNPN and CDR2 SVGIG (reference sequence). 60 Vbeta and 13 Jbeta primers were used in PCR. Assay: immunoSEQ multiplex PCR; the TCRdb copy retains only in-frame clones and omits some. The table records 100,000 or so clones, about three quarters of them present only once. Specimen: PBMCs. The rearrangement links TRBV30 to TRBJ1-1; weak D call: TRBD1 (5 bases). The sequence derives from a middle-aged woman in good health and CMV-seropositive. The CDR3 sequence is CAWRDQGAGAEAFF. CDR3 coding DNA: TGTGCCTGGAGGGATCAGGGAGCGGGGGCTGAAGCTTTCTTT.